This TCR beta chain emerged from a study of breast tumors, draining lymph nodes, adjacent tissues. Study-level results: Compared with lymph nodes, tumors were less diverse; compared with nontumor tissue, more. Findings are consistent with lymph node origin and intratumoral expansion of most tumor T cells. Data only fit, rather than demonstrated, lymph node origin of most tumor T cells.

Samples came from axillary lymph nodes draining the breast cancer. The CDR3 runs 14 residues. With 0 bases removed from V and 1 base from J, the gap between germline ends came to 8 bases. The germline V gene encodes CDR1 SGHRS and CDR2 YFSETQ. This clonotype occurred many times. Antigen: not known. TCRdb reprocessed the multiplex PCR reads via MiXCR and lists one record per CDR3 protein. The data show about 270,000 distinct CDR3 sequences, over 25% seen once. The chain joins TRBV5-1 to TRBJ2-7; D is perhaps TRBD1 (5 bases). Sequenced: axillary lymph node tissue. This TCR derives from a female donor with breast cancer. Some clones in this sample may be carry-over from other donors' samples. DNA for the CDR3: TGCGCCAGCAGCTTGGTAGGGGCGTCCTACGAGCAGTACTTC. Translating gives CASSLVGASYEQYF. Variable domain in full (rest from reference TRBV5-1 and TRBJ2-7): KAGVTQTPRYLIKTRGQQVTLSCSPISGHRSVSWYQQTPGQGLQFLFEYFSETQRNKGNFPGRFSGRQFSNSRSEMNVSTLELGDSALYLCASSLVGASYEQYFGPGTRLTVT.